This T cell receptor beta chain was sequenced in a study of blood T cell repertoires in COVID-19. Overall study context: Material from acute and convalescent COVID-19 was sourced from the United States, Italy and Spain.

Libraries were prepared by immunoSEQ multiplex PCR; TCRdb keeps only in-frame clonotypes and omits some of them. Among about 110,000 clones listed, about 70% were seen once. The CDR3 is made up of 11 amino acids. Trimming pared 0 bases from V and 10 bases from J, leaving 6 bases between. The germline CDR1 and CDR2 sequences are LGHDT and YNNKEL (reference sequence). This rearrangement joins TRBV3-1 (or the pseudogene TRBV3-2) to TRBJ2-5; D perhaps matches TRBD2 (6 bases). The TCR originated in a human donor with acute or convalescent COVID-19. The donor label of this sample is uncertain. Input material: peripheral blood. The CDR3: CASSQEGGQYF. In DNA form, the CDR3 reads TGTGCCAGCAGCCAAGAGGGGGGCCAGTACTTC.